This T cell receptor beta chain was identified during a study of shared clonotypes between healthy human individuals. CDR1 is SGHDT and CDR2 is YYEEEE in the germline V gene. The CDR3 sequence is 15 residues long. V was clipped by 2 bases and J by 5 bases; unmatched bases: 8. Turning to this clone: The target antigen is unknown.

Libraries were prepared by immunoSEQ multiplex PCR; TCRdb keeps only in-frame clonotypes and omits some of them. Counted here are a few hundred thousand clones, 95% to 98% occurring once; the ten biggest clones make up 0.045% to 0.06%. Broader study findings: Generally, estimated richness proved larger in naive subsets than it did in memory subsets.

This chain connects TRBV5-6 to TRBJ2-5; 8 bases agree with TRBD2. The sequencing sample was made of naive CD4+ T cells sorted from blood. Indicated subset: CD45RA+ positively selected. The receptor's source is a woman aged 30 to 39 in good health. DNA of the CDR3: TGTGCCAGCAGCTTCTCAGCGGGAGCGGGGGAGACCCAGTACTTC. Translating it yields CASSFSAGAGETQYF.